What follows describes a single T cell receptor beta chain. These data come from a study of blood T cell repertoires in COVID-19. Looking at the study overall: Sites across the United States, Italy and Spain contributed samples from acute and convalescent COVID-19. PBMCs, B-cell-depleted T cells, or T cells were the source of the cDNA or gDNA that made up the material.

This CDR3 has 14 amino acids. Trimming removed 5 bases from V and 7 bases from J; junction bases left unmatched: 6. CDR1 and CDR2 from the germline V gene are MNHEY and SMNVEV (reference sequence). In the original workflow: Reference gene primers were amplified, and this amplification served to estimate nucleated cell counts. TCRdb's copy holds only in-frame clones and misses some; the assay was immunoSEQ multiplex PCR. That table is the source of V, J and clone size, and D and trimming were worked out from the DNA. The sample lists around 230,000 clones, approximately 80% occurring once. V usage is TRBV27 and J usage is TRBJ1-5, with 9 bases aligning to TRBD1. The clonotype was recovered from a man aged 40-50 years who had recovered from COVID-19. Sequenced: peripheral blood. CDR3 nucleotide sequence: TGTGCCAGCAGTCCAGGACAGGGGCTACAGCCCCAGCATTTT. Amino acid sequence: CASSPGQGLQPQHF.